This T cell receptor (beta chain) was identified during a study of post-analysis software for immune sequencing data (dated by TCRdb to the mid-2010s). About the investigation overall: The recorded disease courses included relapsing-remitting, secondary progressive and progressive-relapsing multiple sclerosis, and some patients had no subtype annotation. The patient repertoires were set against about 10 previously published healthy control repertoires from donors whose ages ranged from roughly 6 to 25 years. A subset of samples was prepared in parallel using single-end sample barcoding, then pooled and co-amplified after Illumina adapter ligation.

Receptors were amplified or captured by PCR. Sequencing was performed on an Illumina HiSeq 2500. Unique molecular identifiers were incorporated into TCR beta cDNA libraries to reduce PCR and sequencing biases. Every 1 to 10 million input T cells yielded roughly 500,000 cDNA molecules, meaning each molecule approximated one T cell. The patient libraries were prepared and sequenced using the same protocol as the earlier healthy control dataset. Samples belonging to the same batch were prepared together, multiplexed and sequenced on a shared HiSeq lane. In the original analysis: MIGEC handled the raw barcoded reads, throwing out single-read molecular identifier groups before consensus assembly and CDR3 extraction. Clonotype tables were post-analysed with VDJtools, normalizing diversity by down-sampling all datasets to the smallest sample size. In repertoire overlap clustering, CDR3 amino acid sequences, but not nucleotide sequences, were matched to correct batch-related cross-sample contamination. TCRdb reprocessing: public reads trimmed at Q25 with fastp, clones called with MiXCR, in-frame beta chains kept. Rows with one shared CDR3 protein collapse into an entry with the most common genes and DNA. These V and J calls are TCRdb output, not the study's own analysis. In this sample the table shows roughly 800,000 distinct CDR3 sequences, more than 45% of which occur a single time. The ten largest clones capture roughly 4.9% of the sample.

The CDR3 has 13 amino acids, counting the end cysteine and phenylalanine. The entry retains the CDR3 DNA only, 39 bases that are in frame from base 1. The germline V gene encodes CDR1 DFQATT and CDR2 SNEGSKA (reference sequence). The trim is 2 bases for V and 5 bases for J, with a gap of 12 bases between the germline ends. General conclusions and limits of the study: Multiple sclerosis patients had significantly lower normalized Chao1 diversity than controls, a result that suggests substantial peripheral T-cell clonal expansion. Direct clustering with F measure revealed strong co-clustering of samples prepared in the same batch, which led to a batch-effect correction. Patients showed significantly higher frequencies than controls for a handful of TRBV segments, among them TRBV5-6, TRBV5-1 and TRBV20-1. The multiple sclerosis patient group was slightly younger than the control group.

This clonotype was detected only a few times. Its recognized antigen is unknown. Per-nucleotide qualities are absent, and no much larger clonotype sits a single base away. To demonstrate the VDJtools post-analysis software, the study profiled TCR beta repertoires from the peripheral blood of approximately twelve young patients with multiple sclerosis. Multiple sclerosis patients were children and adolescents aged roughly 6 to 17 years. The receptor was derived from a girl between 10 and 17 years old with multiple sclerosis. The V and J genes are TRBV20-1 and TRBJ1-1; the D gene is not confidently resolved. Sequencing was carried out using blood. The nucleotide sequence is TGCAGTGCTAGATCCCCAAGGTTTACTGAAGCTTTCTTT. The translation is CSARSPRFTEAFF.